The clone carrying this TCR beta chain has more than one count but fewer than ten. Enrolled through a virtual design, the participants were between 18 and 89 years of age and came from 24 US areas. The study assigned cohorts using participant-reported clinical history. The sample originates from a study of blood T cell repertoires in COVID-19. In the study overall: Sites in the United States, Italy and Spain provided acute and convalescent COVID-19 samples.

Between the trimmed V and J ends, which lost 4 bases and 4 bases, there was a span of 8 bases. The germline gives CDR1 MNHEY, CDR2 SVGEGT. The CDR3 totals 13 residues. In the original analysis: Cell counts per sample came from amplifying reference gene primers. The protocol was immunoSEQ multiplex PCR, while the TCRdb copy is restricted to in-frame clones and leaves out a portion. V and J calls and clone size come straight from that table; D and trimming were deduced from the DNA. The table includes hundreds of thousands of clones, 87% detected once. The sequence was collected from a woman between 40 and 55 years old who had recovered from COVID-19. V is TRBV6-2 or TRBV6-3 and J is TRBJ2-1, with D possibly being TRBD1 (5 bases). Source material: PBMCs or T cells enriched from blood (not recorded which). As DNA, the CDR3 is TGTGCCAGCAGTTTAGGGGAATACAATGAGCAGTTCTTC. Encoded protein: CASSLGEYNEQFF.